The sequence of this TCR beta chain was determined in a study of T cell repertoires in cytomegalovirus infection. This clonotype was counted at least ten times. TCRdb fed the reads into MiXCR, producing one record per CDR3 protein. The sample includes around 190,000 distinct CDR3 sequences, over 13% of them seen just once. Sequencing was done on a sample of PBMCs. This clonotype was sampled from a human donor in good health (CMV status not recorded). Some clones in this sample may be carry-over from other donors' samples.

The CDR3 here is CASSSTKNGPRYGYTF. The CDR3 bases are TGTGCCAGCAGCTCGACCAAAAACGGACCACGATATGGCTACACCTTC. The gene calls are TRBV7-9 and TRBJ1-2, with unresolved D. The V end was cut by 4 bases, the J end by 5 bases, with 20 bases between. This CDR3 is built from 16 residues. Germline V lookup: CDR1 SEHNR, CDR2 FQNEAQ (reference sequence).